This is a list of T cell receptor beta chains from one sample in a study of blood T cell repertoires in COVID-19. Sequencing was performed with immunoSEQ multiplex PCR; in TCRdb, only in-frame clones are kept and a portion is missing. The sample yields just over 65,000 clones, more than 80% seen once. What was sequenced was peripheral blood. These TCRs come from a man between 25 and 39 years old with acute or convalescent COVID-19. The CDR3 runs from the conserved cysteine through the conserved F or W. The D gene is left open where the match is weak. Clone size appears in some rows only: once, few, many, or a class for an expanded clone.

v_gene	d_gene	j_gene	abundance	CDR3nt	CDR3aa
TRBV28	-	TRBJ2-3	-	TGTGCCAGCAGAATAATACAGGGACACACAGATACGCAGTATTTT	CASRIIQGHTDTQYF
TRBV5-4	TRBD2	TRBJ2-1	-	TGTGCCAGCAACAAAGGACTAGCCATCTACAATGAGCAGTTCTTC	CASNKGLAIYNEQFF
TRBV7-3	TRBD2	TRBJ2-7	-	TGTGCCAGCAGCCCCGGACTAGAGCGGAGCGAGCAGTACTTC	CASSPGLERSEQYF
TRBV9	-	TRBJ2-3	-	TGTGCCAGCAGCGTACAGGGCACAGGTACGCAGTATTTT	CASSVQGTGTQYF
TRBV12-5	-	TRBJ1-4	-	TGTGCTAGTGGTCCCAAGGGGGCAACTAATGAAAAACTGTTTTTT	CASGPKGATNEKLFF
TRBV19	-	TRBJ2-7	-	TGTACGAGAACAGGGTCCTACGAGCAGTACTTC	CTRTGSYEQYF
TRBV19	-	TRBJ1-3	few	TGTGCCAGTAGTATACCCCTCCGCAGGGCCTCTGGAAACACCATATATTTT	CASSIPLRRASGNTIYF
TRBV20-1	TRBD2	TRBJ2-5	-	TGCAGTGCTAGTTCCCTGCGCGGGAGGTCTGAGACCCAGTACTTC	CSASSLRGRSETQYF
TRBV3-1/TRBV3-2	-	TRBJ2-3	-	TGTGCCAGCAGCCCCCAAGGGGTAAGCACAGATACGCAGTATTTT	CASSPQGVSTDTQYF
TRBV7-2	-	TRBJ2-7	once	TGTGCCAGCAGCTTTGCGCCTTTTAGAGGTTACGAGCAGTACTTC	CASSFAPFRGYEQYF
TRBV30	-	TRBJ1-1	-	TGTGCCTGGGTACGGCGGCCTCCGAACACTGAAGCTTTCTTT	CAWVRRPPNTEAFF
TRBV9	TRBD2	TRBJ2-3	-	TGTGCCAGCAGCGACGGGACTAATTATTTAGGGGCAGATACGCAGTATTTT	CASSDGTNYLGADTQYF
TRBV27	TRBD2	TRBJ2-1	-	TGTGCCAGCGCAGACAGACTAGCGGGAGACAATGAGCAGTTCTTC	CASADRLAGDNEQFF
TRBV6-5	TRBD2	TRBJ2-7	-	TGTGCCAGCTCCATACCGGGGGGGTACGAGCAGTACTTC	CASSIPGGYEQYF
TRBV2	TRBD2	TRBJ2-5	-	TGTGCCAGCAACCCTGGACTAGCGGGAGGGATACGGGAGACCCAGTACTTC	CASNPGLAGGIRETQYF
TRBV18	-	TRBJ1-2	-	TGTGCCAGCTCATACCGGGACACCGACCGGGGCTACACCTTC	CASSYRDTDRGYTF